This entry concerns a single T cell receptor beta chain. The authors ran a second PCR of about 6 to 12 cycles using a sample-barcoded 5' primer and a J-beta primer mix. A tag from a template-switch adaptor with 12 random nucleotides marked each cDNA molecule. TCRdb reprocessed the 5' RACE reads with MiXCR, giving one entry per CDR3 protein. The sample carries 780,000 or so distinct CDR3 sequences, less than 70% recorded once. Total RNA extracted from each sample amounted to at least 5.5 micrograms. The data derive from a study of blood T cells in healthy people across ages. V was clipped by 8 bases and J by 4 bases; unmatched bases: 7. The CDR3 extends over 12 amino acids. CDR1 is DFQATT, CDR2 SNEGSKA, per germline (reference sequence).

The rearrangement joins TRBV20-1 to TRBJ1-2, with 7 bases aligning to TRBD1. Sequences were obtained from blood. This TCR derives from a man older than 75 in good health. CDR3 residues: CSTDREAYGYTF. CDR3 DNA: TGCAGTACAGACAGGGAGGCCTATGGCTACACCTTC.